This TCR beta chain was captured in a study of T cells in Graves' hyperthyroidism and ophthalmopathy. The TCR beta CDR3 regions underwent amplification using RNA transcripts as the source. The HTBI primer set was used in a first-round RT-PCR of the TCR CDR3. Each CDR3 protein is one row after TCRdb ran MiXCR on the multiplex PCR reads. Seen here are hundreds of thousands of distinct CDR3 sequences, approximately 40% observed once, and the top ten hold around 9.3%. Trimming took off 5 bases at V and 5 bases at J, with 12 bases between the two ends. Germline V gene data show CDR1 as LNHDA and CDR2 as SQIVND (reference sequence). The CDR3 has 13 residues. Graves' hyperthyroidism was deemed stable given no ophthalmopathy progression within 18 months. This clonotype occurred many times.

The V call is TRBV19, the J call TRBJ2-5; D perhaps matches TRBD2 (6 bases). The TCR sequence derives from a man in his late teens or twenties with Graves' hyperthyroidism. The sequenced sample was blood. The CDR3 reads CASSGRGGETQYF. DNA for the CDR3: TGTGCCAGTAGTGGACGCGGAGGGGAGACCCAGTACTTC.